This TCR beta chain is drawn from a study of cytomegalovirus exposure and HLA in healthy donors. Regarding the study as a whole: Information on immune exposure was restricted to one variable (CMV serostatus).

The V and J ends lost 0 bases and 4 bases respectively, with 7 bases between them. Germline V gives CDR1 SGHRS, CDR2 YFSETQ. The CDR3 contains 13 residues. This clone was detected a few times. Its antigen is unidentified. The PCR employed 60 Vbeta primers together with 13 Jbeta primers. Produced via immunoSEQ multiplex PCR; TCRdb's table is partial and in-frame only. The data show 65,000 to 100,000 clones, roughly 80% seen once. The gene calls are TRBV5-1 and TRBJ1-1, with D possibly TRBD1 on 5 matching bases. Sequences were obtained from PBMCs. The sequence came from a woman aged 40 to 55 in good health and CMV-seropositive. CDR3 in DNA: TGCGCCAGCAGCTTGGTACAGGCCACTGAAGCTTTCTTT. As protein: CASSLVQATEAFF. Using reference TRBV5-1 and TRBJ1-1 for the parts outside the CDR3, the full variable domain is KAGVTQTPRYLIKTRGQQVTLSCSPISGHRSVSWYQQTPGQGLQFLFEYFSETQRNKGNFPGRFSGRQFSNSRSEMNVSTLELGDSALYLCASSLVQATEAFFGQGTRLTVV.